The entry below gives a single T cell receptor (beta chain) sequence along with its context. Antigen: not known. This entry belongs to a study of OX40 agonist ivuxolimab in advanced cancers. Study context: Ivuxolimab doses were 0.01, 0.1, 0.3, 1.5, 3 or 10 mg/kg every 2 weeks.

Profiled with immunoSEQ multiplex PCR; TCRdb holds only in-frame clones, not every one. The sample has 30,000 to 45,000 clones, 80% to 90% seen once. Whole-study results and caveats: There was clonal expansion of CD4+ and CD8+ blood T cells by week 6 at 0.1 to 3.0 mg/kg. On average, CD8+ T cells had more expanded clones than CD4+.

Blood specimens came from baseline, cycle 4 day 1, and cycle 7 day 1. Germline values: CDR1 SEHNR, CDR2 FQNEAQ (reference sequence). V was clipped by 3 bases and J by 4 bases, with 3 bases between them. The CDR3 loop spans 11 amino acids. The sequence was obtained from an adult with an advanced solid tumor such as melanoma, head and neck, liver or kidney cancer. Specimen: CD4+ or CD8+ T cells sorted from blood, collected in a trial of the OX40 agonist ivuxolimab. V is TRBV7-9 and J is TRBJ1-1; D unresolved. CDR3: CASSLGTEAFF. The CDR3 coding sequence is TGTGCCAGCAGCTTGGGCACTGAAGCTTTCTTT.